Listed below are T cell receptor beta chains from one sample, sequenced in a study of Ad26.COV2.S vaccination and SARS-CoV-2 variants. Repertoires were generated with immunoSEQ multiplex PCR, while TCRdb's copy carries only in-frame clones and drops some. Of hundreds of thousands of clones listed, around nine tenths were seen once; the top ten hold 12%. This sample comprised peripheral blood, obtained in a trial of Ad26.COV2.S vaccine versus placebo. The receptors originated from a person aged 18-65 years who received the Ad26.COV2.S COVID-19 vaccine or a placebo. Each CDR3 is given with its conserved first and last residue. The order of the fields is J gene, V gene, CDR3 protein.

>TRBJ2-7|TRBV10-1
CASSGRRQGYEQYF
>TRBJ2-1|TRBV12-3/TRBV12-4
CASSFGVPEQFF
>TRBJ2-3|TRBV30
CAWSVMSSGSLGTQYF
>TRBJ1-3|TRBV7-2
CASSPRLSGNTIYF
>TRBJ2-3|TRBV4-1
CASSQLGTDTQYF
>TRBJ1-1|TRBV28
CASSPQGVGVTEAFF
>TRBJ1-2|TRBV28
CASSFLQGNYGYTF
>TRBJ1-2|TRBV9
CASSVAGSNYGYTF
>TRBJ1-5|TRBV5-8
CASSLEVAGDQPQHF
>TRBJ2-3|TRBV7-2
CASSLNGGAWGDTQYF
>TRBJ1-6|TRBV6-4
CASSQGVNSPLHF
>TRBJ2-7|TRBV2
CASGRGGAVYEQYF
>TRBJ2-7|TRBV7-2
CASSFLPRSGVTYEQYF
>TRBJ2-7|TRBV7-8
CATTIGGRISYEQYF
>TRBJ2-1|TRBV6-5
CASRTSGRVYEQFF
>TRBJ2-1|TRBV6-1
CASSERRTGGPINEQFF
>TRBJ2-3|TRBV30
CAWSVREIDTQYF
>TRBJ2-5|TRBV6-5
CASSYTSTGRETQYF
>TRBJ2-7|TRBV19
CASRDPRTGFEQYF
>TRBJ2-2|TRBV9
CASSVGGVNTGELFF
>TRBJ2-1|TRBV3-1/TRBV3-2
CASSQGVLAGFGQFF
>TRBJ1-6|TRBV25-1
CASRGGSSYNSPLHF
>TRBJ2-1|TRBV3-1/TRBV3-2
CASSYTGLSYNEQFF
>TRBJ2-1|TRBV9
CASSGTGTLNGNEQFF
>TRBJ1-2|TRBV4-2
CASSQDTAGGNGYTF
>TRBJ2-2|TRBV6-7
CASRSETSVRAGELFF
>TRBJ1-1|TRBV12-3/TRBV12-4
CASRKTANTEAFF
>TRBJ1-6|TRBV16
CASSQVGNSPLHF
>TRBJ2-3|TRBV30
CAWSAQGDTQYF
>TRBJ2-7|TRBV29-1
CSVGQSAGNEQYF
>TRBJ2-1|TRBV11-3
CASSYRNSDKYNEQFF
>TRBJ2-1|TRBV29-1
CSARTSGSTGEQFF
>TRBJ2-6|TRBV3-1/TRBV3-2
CASSQSRSSGANVLTF
>TRBJ2-7|TRBV28
CAAGGHQPREQYF
>TRBJ2-7|TRBV2
CASSENAGSSYEQYF
>TRBJ2-7|TRBV6-1
CASSDVVYEQYF
>TRBJ2-3|TRBV11-2
CASSLDLQGGSTDTQYF
>TRBJ1-5|TRBV30
CAWRGTGNQPQHF
>TRBJ2-3|TRBV10-3
CAITGGTPSTDTQYF
>TRBJ1-6|TRBV7-8
CASSPHPSRNSPLHF
>TRBJ1-2|TRBV28
CATSLPGYYGYTF
>TRBJ2-1|TRBV7-3
CASSLLAGGANEQFF
>TRBJ2-5|TRBV6-4
CASSDVPSGTSQETQYF
>TRBJ2-7|TRBV11-2
CASSFGYNYEQYF
>TRBJ2-2|TRBV28
CASSPGGTPKAGELFF
>TRBJ2-7|TRBV4-1
CASSQDSIIPGQVTYEQYF
>TRBJ2-2|TRBV10-3
CAISDPTRWELFF
>TRBJ2-1|TRBV7-2
CASSLGGSQGRVF
>TRBJ1-1|TRBV5-1
CASSFGTPNTEAFF